The sequence of this TCR beta chain was determined in a study of blood T cell repertoires in COVID-19. TCRdb keeps only in-frame clones here, not all; method: immunoSEQ multiplex PCR. The repertoire includes fewer than 150,000 clones, 80% to 90% of them detected once, and roughly 29% sits in the top ten. This TCR was recovered from a woman between 65 and 79 years old with acute or convalescent COVID-19. Sequencing was carried out using peripheral blood.

CDR3 sequence reads: CASSDRGAANTGELFF. The CDR3 nucleotides are TGTGCCAGCAGTGATCGGGGGGCAGCGAACACCGGGGAGCTGTTTTTT. J is TRBJ2-2 and V is TRBV2; TRBD2 is a possible D gene (7 bases). Germline V gene lookup returns CDR1 SNHLY and CDR2 FYNNEI. The CDR3 consists of 16 residues. The V end lost 3 bases, the J end lost 0 bases, and 11 bases lay between the germline ends.